This T cell receptor beta chain was documented in a study of shared clonotypes between healthy human individuals (dated by TCRdb to the early 2020s). Regarding the complete study: The cohort included three men and two women between 18 and 49 years of age. For each donor, CD4 naive and CD4 memory were each run on three plates, CD8 naive on two plates, and CD8 memory on one plate. To estimate repertoire size and how much clonotype sharing occurs between individuals, the study deeply sequenced the blood TCR repertoires of several healthy adults. Each donor's leukapheresis produced roughly between roughly 0.85 and 10 billion PBMCs. Libraries were prepared and TCR repertoires were sequenced by different laboratories using diverse techniques, in order to increase sequencing depth and limit assay-specific biases.

V loses 2 bases of germline sequence and J loses 6 bases, and the interval between the two ends is 14 bases. The germline V gene (reference sequence) supplies CDR1 GTSNPN and CDR2 SVGIG. The CDR3 contains 14 residues, cysteine and phenylalanine counted. The read is trimmed to its CDR3 DNA, 42 bases read in frame from base 1. General conclusions and limits of the study: Only blood was sampled, and tissue TCR repertoires likely differ from those in blood. Based on pairwise subsampling, the degree of clonotype sharing among donors was expected to be affected by sequencing depth. Rarefaction of sorted-subset datasets indicated incomplete sequencing despite the large sequencing depth. Naive subsets generally had larger estimated clonotype richness than memory subsets. Higher generation probabilities were observed for clonotypes shared by all four sorted-subset donors than for non-shared clonotypes. The genetic and exposure-history diversity represented was limited by the small number of donors. Across a handful of donors, approximately 4.9% of naive CD4, more than 3% of naive CD8, around 2.1% of memory CD4, and roughly 0.41% of memory CD8 clonotypes were shared.

Donors were healthy HIV-negative adults with no recently reported acute infections or vaccinations. Every donor was a Caucasian adult living in Nashville, Tennessee, USA. CD4+ T cells were enriched by magnetic negative selection; naive cells were then positively selected on CD45RA, and the negative fraction formed the memory subset. Blood was collected by leukapheresis, and PBMCs were isolated by Ficoll-Histopaque density gradient centrifugation and then cryopreserved in liquid nitrogen vapor phase. Analytical flow cytometry was used to check the purity and quantity of each magnetically sorted T cell population. Genomic DNA was isolated from every sorted fraction and measured by UV absorbance on a Nanodrop 2000c. Using the deep immunoSEQ assay, multiplex PCR amplified TCR CDR3 regions from genomic DNA. For each cell subset, the extracted genomic DNA was distributed evenly across all wells of several immunoSEQ 96-well plates, and each plate served as one replicate. For sorted subsets, each replicate PCR was loaded with 200 ng genomic DNA, equivalent to approximately 33,000 T cell genomes. The purified libraries were quantified using a Qubit 3.0 fluorometer, sized with a Bioanalyzer 2100, and then quantified again using the KAPA Library Quantification kit. Every immunoSEQ 96-well plate was sequenced on a separate single-read 150-cycle Illumina NextSeq 550 flow cell. On the authors' methods: The immunoSEQ output contained only junctional sequences without quality scores, so filtering could not match that applied to full-length reads. Sequences were annotated with PyIR, a Python wrapper for IgBLAST v1.9, using IMGT germline references to assign V/J genes and CDR3. Reads were removed for weak V/J assignments (E-value above 1e-6), missing CDR3, stop codons, out-of-frame junctions, or ambiguous translated residues. V3J clonotypes were defined as sequences sharing an identical inferred V gene, J gene, and CDR3 amino acid sequence. Percentage overlap between repertoires was calculated by dividing the number of shared unique clonotypes by the size of the smaller repertoire. RTK rarefaction, the Chao1 estimator, and Recon v2.1 estimates of unobserved clonotypes were used to assess repertoire richness. Generation probabilities were computed with OLGA for all TCRbeta clonotypes obtained by the gDNA method from a handful of donors. The immuneACCESS repertoire file appears here via TCRdb, limited to in-frame rearrangements. These files lack a portion of the clones; in checked studies, under half of the deficit traces to unresolved V genes, and the cause of the others is not known. The DNA was the basis for D and trimming; V, J and clone size are from that table. The sample table lists more than 900,000 clones, approximately 80% of them with a count of one. Of the sample, 0.5% to 0.65% falls within the top ten clones.

Details on this clone: Its antigen is unknown. Base qualities are not provided; no much larger clone lies one nucleotide away.

The sequenced sample was memory CD4+ T cells from PBMCs. According to the study, the label for this sample's cell subset or site signals: CD45RA-negative fraction. The TCR comes from a young man in good health. Some clones in this sample may be carry-over from other donors' samples. The rearrangement combines TRBV30 with TRBJ2-1; perhaps TRBD2 is the D gene, with 7 bases matching. The CDR3 reads as follows: CAWSTPGGLNEQFF. The sequenced DNA: TGTGCCTGGAGTACCCCCGGGGGGCTCAATGAGCAGTTCTTC.